This T cell receptor beta chain was recovered during a study of T cell repertoires in cytomegalovirus infection. Overall study: CMV epitopes that were recently identified and HLA-C-restricted were used alongside well-studied HLA-B-restricted ones.

General observations from the study: The ex vivo response showed dominance by HLA-C-restricted CMV-specific TCR beta clonotypes.

This clonotype was detected only a few times. What it binds is not known. The germline CDR1 and CDR2 sequences are SGHVS and FNYEAQ. CDR3 length: 14 amino acids. Trimming took off 5 bases at V and 2 bases at J, with 12 bases between the two ends. Each CDR3 protein is one row after TCRdb ran MiXCR on the reads. Of approximately 1,000,000 distinct CDR3 sequences listed, 30% to 40% are singletons. The source material was cultured CD8+ T cells from PBMCs, sampled from culture after CMV antigen stimulation. This chain connects TRBV7-6 to TRBJ1-2; no clear D gene. The source of this sequence is a human donor in good health (CMV status not recorded). Some clones in this sample may be carry-over from other donors' samples. The DNA of the CDR3 is TGTGCCAGCAGCCCCCGGACCGTGAACTATGGCTACACCTTC. It encodes CASSPRTVNYGYTF. Together with reference TRBV7-6 and TRBJ1-2, the CDR3 gives the full variable domain: GAGVSQSPRYKVTKRGQDVALRCDPISGHVSLYWYRQALGQGPEFLTYFNYEAQQDKSGLPNDRFSAERPEGSISTLTIQRTEQRDSAMYRCASSPRTVNYGYTFGSGTRLTVV.